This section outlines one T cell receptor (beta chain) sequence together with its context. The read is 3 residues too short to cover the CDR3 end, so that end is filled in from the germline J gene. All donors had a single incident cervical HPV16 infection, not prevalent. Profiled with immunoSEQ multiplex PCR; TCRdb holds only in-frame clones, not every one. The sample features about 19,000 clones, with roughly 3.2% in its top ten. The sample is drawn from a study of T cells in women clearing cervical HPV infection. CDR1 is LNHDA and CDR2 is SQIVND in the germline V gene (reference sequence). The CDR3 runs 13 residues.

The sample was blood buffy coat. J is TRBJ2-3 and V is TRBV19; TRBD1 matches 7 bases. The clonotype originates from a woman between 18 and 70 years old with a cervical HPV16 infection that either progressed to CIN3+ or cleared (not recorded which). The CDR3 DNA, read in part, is TGTGCCAGTAGCCCGGGACAGACCCTTCCG. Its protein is CASSPGQTLP. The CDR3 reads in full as CASSPGQTLPQYF.